The 23 T cell receptor beta chains below all came from one sample that was sequenced in a study of blood T cell repertoires in COVID-19. Repertoires were generated with immunoSEQ multiplex PCR, while TCRdb's copy carries only in-frame clones and drops some. Of around 200,000 clones listed, around 88% were seen once; the top ten hold less than 3.5%. The sample consisted of peripheral blood. Every receptor here comes from a man between 50 and 59 years old with active or convalescent COVID-19.

The chain recombines TRBV28 with TRBJ1-1, with D possibly being TRBD1 (5 bases). The CDR3 consists of 14 residues. With 3 bases removed from V and 6 bases from J, the gap between germline ends came to 14 bases. Germline-derived CDR1 and CDR2 are MDHEN and SYDVKM. The CDR3 DNA reads TGTGCCAGCAGTTTCGGTGGGGCGAGGTCTGAAGCTTTCTTT. Protein: CASSFGGARSEAFF.

The chain joins TRBV2 to TRBJ1-5; no clear D gene. Germline CDR1 is SNHLY and CDR2 is FYNNEI. The CDR3 extends over 14 amino acids. The V end lost 8 bases, the J end lost 0 bases, and 11 bases lay between the germline ends. CDR3 nucleotides: TGTGCCAGCGCGGTTCAGACTAGCAATCAGCCCCAGCATTTT. The encoded protein is CASAVQTSNQPQHF.

This chain uses TRBV15 with TRBJ2-2; 7 nucleotides line up with TRBD2. The germline V gene encodes CDR1 LNHNV and CDR2 YYDKDF (reference sequence). With V trimmed by 0 bases and J by 14 bases, 12 bases remained unmatched. The CDR3 is 15 amino acids. CDR3 region: CATSREASGISTLFF. The CDR3 nucleotides are TGTGCCACCAGCAGAGAGGCTAGCGGAATATCGACCCTGTTTTTT.

This clone occurred once. This rearrangement joins TRBV28 to TRBJ1-3; D remains ambiguous. CDR1 is MDHEN and CDR2 is SYDVKM in the germline V gene. This CDR3 contains 16 residues. Trimming stripped 4 bases from V and 1 base from J, with 14 bases between. The CDR3, as DNA: TGTGCCAGCAGTTCCGGGAAGCTAATATCTGGAAACACCATATATTTT. Translated: CASSSGKLISGNTIYF.

In DNA form, the CDR3 reads TGTGCCAGCAGTGAAGACAGGAGCTTCGATACGCAGTATTTT. Protein product: CASSEDRSFDTQYF. The rearrangement links TRBV2 to TRBJ2-3, with D possibly matching TRBD1 (5 bases). The CDR3 has 14 residues. CDR1 is SNHLY, CDR2 FYNNEI, per germline. V lost 1 base and J lost 6, with 11 bases in between.

This clone was found once. The CDR3 protein is CASSQTGGREIGEQYF. In nucleotides, the CDR3 is TGCGCCAGCAGCCAGACCGGGGGGCGGGAGATTGGAGAGCAGTACTTC. This chain links TRBV4-1 with TRBJ2-7; tentative D call: TRBD2 (7 bases). The CDR3 is 16 amino acids. V lost 3 bases and J lost 7, with 22 bases in between. CDR1 and CDR2 (germline): MGHRA, YSYEKL.

The chain employs TRBV3-1 (or the pseudogene TRBV3-2) and TRBJ2-7; 11 bases agree with TRBD2. The CDR3 consists of 15 residues. The ends lost 0 bases at V and 3 bases at J; junction bases unmatched: 1. CDR1 and CDR2 (germline): LGHDT, YNNKEL (reference sequence). Here the CDR3 DNA reads TGTGCCAGCAGCCAAGAGGGGACTAGCGGCTACGAGCAGTACTTC. Translating gives CASSQEGTSGYEQYF.

The gene calls are TRBV27 and TRBJ2-1, with TRBD2 as a possible D gene (5 bases). The V gene's germline CDR1 is MNHEY and CDR2 SMNVEV (reference sequence). The V end was cut by 6 bases, the J end by 2 bases, with 11 bases between. This CDR3 is 14 amino acids long. As DNA, the CDR3 is TGTGCCAGCAGCCTTCAGCGGACCTACAATGAGCAGTTCTTC. Protein: CASSLQRTYNEQFF.

CDR3 DNA sequence: TGTGCCAGTGGTCCGGGGGGAGGCTACGAGCAGTACTTC. The encoded protein is CASGPGGGYEQYF. The chain joins TRBV6-1 to TRBJ2-7, with TRBD2 identical over 7 bases. The trim removed 9 bases at V and 3 bases at J, leaving 8 bases unmatched. The CDR3 has 13 amino acids. Germline CDR1 is MNHNS and CDR2 is SASEGT.

The chain has TRBV2 and TRBJ1-5; 8 bases line up with TRBD1. The germline gives CDR1 SNHLY, CDR2 FYNNEI. The CDR3 totals 15 residues. The V segment lost 2 bases and the J segment 3 bases; nucleotides outside the gene matches: 3. The CDR3 nucleotides are TGTGCCAGCAGTGAACAGGGGGCGGTCAATCAGCCCCAGCATTTT. It translates to CASSEQGAVNQPQHF.

The rearrangement joins TRBV7-6 to TRBJ2-5; 7 positions agree with TRBD1. Germline V gene sequence: CDR1 SGHVS, CDR2 FNYEAQ. V shed 6 bases, J shed 4 bases, and the junction held 11 bases outside the gene matches. CDR3 length: 15 amino acids. This CDR3 is CASSPRQGNGETQYF. Written as DNA, the CDR3 is TGTGCCAGCAGTCCCCGACAGGGAAACGGAGAGACCCAGTACTTC.

This sequence joins TRBV18 and TRBJ1-3; TRBD1 might be the D (6 bases). The V and J ends lost 3 bases and 2 bases respectively, with 11 bases between them. Germline CDR1 KGHSH, CDR2 LQKENI. This CDR3 has 15 residues. The chain's CDR3 is CASSPTGSPGNTIYF. The DNA of the CDR3 is TGTGCCAGCTCACCCACAGGGAGCCCTGGAAACACCATATATTTT.

Written as DNA, the CDR3 is TGTGCCAGCAGTGTTCAGGACAGTAATTCACCCCTCCACTTT. It yields the protein CASSVQDSNSPLHF. The chain links TRBV28 to TRBJ1-6, with D tentatively TRBD1 (6 bases). The length of the CDR3 is 14 residues. Deletions cut 5 bases from V and 6 bases from J, with 11 bases between. Germline assignment: CDR1 MDHEN and CDR2 SYDVKM.

This chain joins TRBV6-1 and TRBJ2-1; TRBD2 matches at 10 bases. Looked up from germline, CDR1 is MNHNS and CDR2 is SASEGT. V dropped 3 bases and J dropped 3; count of bases not matched to a gene: 8. The CDR3 length is 17 residues. The chain's CDR3 is CASSELSRTSGYNEQFF. CDR3 DNA: TGTGCCAGCAGTGAGCTTTCTCGGACTAGCGGCTACAATGAGCAGTTCTTC.

This rearrangement joins TRBV5-6 to TRBJ2-6, with TRBD1 identical over 7 bases. Germline values: CDR1 SGHDT, CDR2 YYEEEE. The length of the CDR3 is 18 residues. Trimming cost V 1 base and J 0 bases; bases outside gene matches: 7. The CDR3 sequence is CASSLSTGIPSGANVLTF. In DNA form, the CDR3 reads TGTGCCAGCAGCTTGTCGACAGGGATCCCCTCTGGGGCCAACGTCCTGACTTTC. Complete variable domain (other parts from reference TRBV5-6 and TRBJ2-6): DAGVTQSPTHLIKTRGQQVTLRCSPKSGHDTVSWYQQALGQGPQFIFQYYEEEERQRGNFPDRFSGHQFPNYSSELNVNALLLGDSALYLCASSLSTGIPSGANVLTFGAGSRLTVL.

The chain has TRBV7-6 and TRBJ1-1; 7 bases align to TRBD1. The germline CDR1 and CDR2 sequences are SGHVS and FNYEAQ. The CDR3 is made up of 13 amino acids. J was trimmed by 6 bases and V by 0 bases; bases with no gene match: 1. The CDR3 spells CASSLAGQAEAFF. Written as DNA, the CDR3 is TGTGCCAGCAGCTTAGCCGGACAGGCTGAAGCTTTCTTT.

This clone has a handful of counts. The DNA of the CDR3 is TGTGCCAGCACTAGTGCGGGCTGGGGTACTGGGGCCAACGTCCTGACTTTC. Translation: CASTSAGWGTGANVLTF. The V and J genes are TRBV2 and TRBJ2-6; TRBD2 might be the D (5 bases). This CDR3 region has 17 residues. V lost 7 bases to trimming and J lost 2 bases, with 18 bases between them. From germline, CDR1 is SNHLY and CDR2 FYNNEI.

The CDR3, as DNA: TGTGCCAGCAGACAGACACCGGCGAACACCGGGGAGCTGTTTTTT. Protein sequence: CASRQTPANTGELFF. The chain links TRBV7-2 to TRBJ2-2; no reliable D call. The CDR3 is made up of 15 amino acids. CDR1 SGHTA and CDR2 FQGNSA come from the germline V gene. Trimming removed 6 bases at V and 0 bases at J, with 11 bases between.

The V and J genes are TRBV6-5 and TRBJ1-1; D might be TRBD1 (5 bases). This CDR3 comprises 14 residues. Looked up from germline, CDR1 is MNHEY and CDR2 is SVGAGI. Trimming took off 7 bases at V and 1 base at J, with 13 bases between the two ends. The CDR3 sequence is CASTVTRENTEAFF. The CDR3 DNA is TGTGCCAGCACCGTAACCAGGGAGAACACTGAAGCTTTCTTT.

About this clone: The sample has other DNA sequences that encode this CDR3 too. The V gene is TRBV9, the J gene TRBJ1-1; TRBD1 matches 10 bases. V was clipped by 4 bases and J by 0 bases; unmatched bases: 6. CDR1 and CDR2 from the germline V gene are SGDLS and YYNGEE. The CDR3 is 16 residues long. CDR3 protein: CASSPPGQGMNTEAFF. CDR3 sequence (DNA): TGTGCCAGCAGCCCCCCGGGACAGGGGATGAACACTGAAGCTTTCTTT.

The CDR3 region is CATSDFGGLSTGELFF. For the CDR3, the DNA is TGTGCCACCAGTGATTTCGGGGGGCTGAGCACCGGGGAGCTGTTTTTT. V gene TRBV24-1 combines with J gene TRBJ2-2; D might be TRBD2 (7 bases). Germline V gives CDR1 KGHDR, CDR2 SFDVKD. The CDR3 is 16 residues long. Between the trimmed V and J ends, which lost 1 base and 4 bases, there was a span of 12 bases.

This clone was observed a single time. This chain joins TRBV25-1 and TRBJ1-2; tentative D call: TRBD1 (5 bases). Trimming took off 5 bases at V and 5 bases at J, with 18 bases between the two ends. The CDR3 consists of 15 residues. CDR1 is MGHDK and CDR2 is SYGVNS in the germline V gene. The CDR3 spells CASSPTGHVNYGYTF. Written as DNA, the CDR3 is TGTGCCAGCAGTCCAACAGGACACGTGAATTATGGCTACACCTTC.

This clone was seen only once. This chain joins TRBV28 and TRBJ2-7, with 9 bases lining up with TRBD1. CDR3 length: 15 residues. Germline CDR1 is MDHEN and CDR2 is SYDVKM. Trimming cost V 4 bases and J 5 bases; bases outside gene matches: 9. The CDR3 spells CASSSPGTGSDEQYF. In DNA form, the CDR3 reads TGTGCCAGCAGTTCACCCGGGACAGGGTCGGACGAGCAGTACTTC.